What follows are 22 T cell receptor beta chains derived from one specimen sequenced in a study of Graves' ophthalmopathy and Graves' hyperthyroidism. TCR beta CDR3 amplification used RNA transcripts. First-round RT-PCR employed HTBI primers, with a second-round multiplex PCR after it. TCRdb re-analysed the multiplex PCR reads in MiXCR, keeping a single row per CDR3 protein. The data show 300,000 to 400,000 distinct CDR3 sequences, 17% seen once. Sequences were obtained from peripheral blood. The receptors shown here come from an adult woman with stable Graves' hyperthyroidism.

V gene TRBV2 combines with J gene TRBJ1-1; TRBD1 agrees at 7 bases. This CDR3 comprises 15 residues. Germline CDR1 SNHLY, CDR2 FYNNEI. Unmatched junction bases numbered 10, after V lost 6 bases and J lost 3 bases. The chain's CDR3 is CASSLRGQGDTEAFF. The CDR3 DNA is TGTGCCAGCAGCTTAAGGGGGCAGGGTGACACTGAAGCTTTCTTT.

The table lists this clonotype with many counts. This chain joins TRBV19 and TRBJ2-6; D uncertain. The V and J ends lost 1 base and 0 bases respectively, with 4 bases between them. Looked up from germline, CDR1 is LNHDA and CDR2 is SQIVND (reference sequence). The CDR3 is made up of 15 amino acids. CDR3 bases: TGTGCCAGTAGTATAGCGGGCTCTGGGGCCAACGTCCTGACTTTC. Translated, it gives CASSIAGSGANVLTF.

This clonotype showed up just a few times. The chain uses TRBV6-2 or TRBV6-3 and TRBJ1-5, with D possibly being TRBD1 (6 bases). The CDR3 spans 13 residues. The ends were cut back, 4 bases at V and 6 bases at J, with 10 bases in the middle. Germline CDR1 reads MNHEY; CDR2 reads SVGEGT. CDR3 region: CASSSGGLQPQHF. DNA of the CDR3: TGTGCCAGCAGTTCCGGGGGCCTTCAGCCCCAGCATTTT.

This clonotype was found many times. The J gene is TRBJ2-5, the V gene TRBV5-6; no firm D call. This CDR3 has 13 residues. Germline values: CDR1 SGHDT, CDR2 YYEEEE. Trimming removed 2 bases from V and 5 bases from J, with 10 bases in between. This CDR3 is CASSLGSAETQYF. The CDR3 DNA reads TGTGCCAGCAGCTTAGGGTCGGCGGAGACCCAGTACTTC. Full variable domain (missing parts from reference TRBV5-6 and TRBJ2-5): DAGVTQSPTHLIKTRGQQVTLRCSPKSGHDTVSWYQQALGQGPQFIFQYYEEEERQRGNFPDRFSGHQFPNYSSELNVNALLLGDSALYLCASSLGSAETQYFGPGTRLLVL.

This clonotype has just one count. At one of its ends the junction is not consistent with the germline gene, which may arise from a read error. The rearrangement joins TRBV2 to TRBJ2-2, with D perhaps given as TRBD1 or TRBD2 (5 bases each). This CDR3 contains 16 residues. CDR1 and CDR2 (germline): SNHLY, FYNNEI. DNA for the CDR3: TGTGCCAGCAGTAGAAAAACGACAGCGGTGGTCGGGGATCTGTTTTTT. Encoded protein: CASSRKTTAVVGDLFF.

The chain employs TRBV28 and TRBJ2-3, with 7 bases lining up with TRBD2. V was pared by 2 bases and J by 0 bases, with 8 bases of the junction left unmatched. Looked up from germline, CDR1 is MDHEN and CDR2 is SYDVKM. This CDR3 is 17 amino acids long. As DNA, the CDR3 is TGTGCCAGCAGTTTAGGGGGGGGGGTCTACAGCACAGATACGCAGTATTTT. This sequence encodes CASSLGGGVYSTDTQYF.

At least ten counts were recorded for this clonotype. CDR3 region: CASRSGGGRNQPQHF. The CDR3 DNA reads TGTGCCAGCCGAAGTGGAGGGGGGCGCAATCAGCCCCAGCATTTT. The genes are TRBV2 and TRBJ1-5; D might be TRBD1 (6 bases). Germline CDR1 is SNHLY and CDR2 is FYNNEI. CDR3 length: 15 residues. V lost 8 bases and J lost 2, with 16 bases in between.

This clonotype appeared many times. The V and J genes are TRBV7-6 and TRBJ2-2, with TRBD1 as a possible D gene (6 bases). The CDR3 runs 15 residues. Germline CDR1 SGHVS, CDR2 FNYEAQ. Trimming took off 2 bases at V and 6 bases at J, with 13 bases between the two ends. This CDR3 is CASSLLSGVAGELFF. The DNA for the CDR3 is TGTGCCAGCAGCTTATTGTCAGGGGTAGCCGGGGAGCTGTTTTTT.

This clonotype was found many times. This rearrangement joins TRBV15 to TRBJ2-7; 12 bases agree with TRBD2. Germline CDR1 and CDR2: LNHNV and YYDKDF (reference sequence). This CDR3 spans 17 amino acids. J was trimmed by 4 bases and V by 0 bases; bases with no gene match: 7. CDR3 residues: CATSREMTSGSRYEQYF. CDR3 sequence (DNA): TGTGCCACCAGCAGAGAAATGACTAGCGGGAGTAGGTACGAGCAGTACTTC.

The rearrangement joins TRBV6-2 or TRBV6-3 to TRBJ2-7; D tentatively reads TRBD1 or TRBD2 (5 bases each). Trimming pared 7 bases from V and 3 bases from J, leaving 13 bases between. CDR1 is MNHEY, CDR2 SVGEGT, per germline. The CDR3 spans 13 residues. CDR3 sequence reads: CASTMGPSYEQYF. For the CDR3, the DNA is TGTGCCAGCACTATGGGACCGAGCTACGAGCAGTACTTC.

This clonotype was seen more than once but under ten times. The chain couples TRBV7-8 to TRBJ1-5, with 7 bases aligning to TRBD1. CDR3 length: 17 amino acids. The V segment lost 5 bases and the J segment 0 bases; nucleotides outside the gene matches: 10. Germline lookup yields CDR1 SGHVS and CDR2 FQNEAQ. This CDR3 reads CASSQSRTGASNQPQHF. As DNA, the CDR3 is TGTGCCAGCAGCCAATCTCGGACAGGAGCTAGCAATCAGCCCCAGCATTTT.

In its sample, this clonotype was seen many times. This chain links TRBV25-1 with TRBJ1-5; 9 bases are shared with TRBD1. From germline, CDR1 is MGHDK and CDR2 SYGVNS. The CDR3 loop spans 14 amino acids. Trimming took 7 bases from V and 8 from J; bases not matched to a gene: 9. CDR3 DNA sequence: TGTGCCAGCAACGACCCCCGACAGGGGGAGCCCCAGCATTTT. It translates to CASNDPRQGEPQHF.

This clonotype has ten or more counts. The CDR3 loop is CASRDREWQPQHF. The DNA for the CDR3 is TGTGCCAGCAGGGACAGGGAATGGCAGCCCCAGCATTTT. This chain joins TRBV6-1 and TRBJ1-5; 8 positions match TRBD1. The J segment lost 7 bases and the V segment lost 6 bases, leaving 5 bases of the junction unmatched. The CDR3 covers 13 residues. Germline values: CDR1 MNHNS, CDR2 SASEGT.

This clonotype was counted ten times or more. The rearrangement uses TRBV12-3 or TRBV12-4 and TRBJ1-5; D call uncertain. This CDR3 region has 16 residues. The V and J ends lost 7 bases and 1 base respectively, with 17 bases between them. As DNA, the CDR3 is TGTGCCAGCACCCGAGGTCCTTTAGTAAGCAATCAGCCCCAGCATTTT. Its translation: CASTRGPLVSNQPQHF.

The chain employs TRBV3-1 and TRBJ1-2, with a tentative D call TRBD1 (6 bases). The germline V gene has CDR1 LGHDT and CDR2 YNNKEL (reference sequence). V lost 4 bases and J lost 7, with 19 bases in between. The CDR3 runs 15 residues. CDR3 region: CASSPTEGGRAGYTF. CDR3 sequence (DNA): TGTGCCAGCAGCCCAACTGAGGGGGGGCGAGCTGGCTACACCTTC.

This clonotype was detected ten times or more. For the CDR3, the DNA is TGCAGCGTTGAGGGACACTCTGAAGCTTTCTTT. Translated: CSVEGHSEAFF. The chain couples TRBV29-1 to TRBJ1-1; maybe TRBD1 (6 bases). Trimming removed 3 bases from V and 6 bases from J, with 8 bases in between. The CDR3 has 11 amino acids. The germline V gene encodes CDR1 SQVTM and CDR2 ANQGSEA. The whole variable domain, filled in from reference TRBV29-1 and TRBJ1-1, reads SAVISQKPSRDICQRGTSLTIQCQVDSQVTMMFWYRQQPGQSLTLIATANQGSEATYESGFVIDKFPISRPNLTFSTLTVSNMSPEDSSIYLCSVEGHSEAFFGQGTRLTVV.

This clonotype was observed many times. This rearrangement joins TRBV20-1 to TRBJ2-5; 7 nucleotides agree with TRBD2. The CDR3 consists of 14 residues. Trimming took 7 bases from V and 4 from J; bases not matched to a gene: 12. Per the germline V gene, CDR1 is DFQATT and CDR2 is SNEGSKA (reference sequence). The CDR3 nucleotides read TGCAGTGTCAGGCCCGGCGGGAGTTTAGAGACCCAGTACTTC. It yields the protein CSVRPGGSLETQYF.

This chain uses TRBV28 with TRBJ1-5; D might be TRBD1 (6 bases). Germline assignment: CDR1 MDHEN and CDR2 SYDVKM. The CDR3 is 16 residues long. Trimming left V 3 bases short and J 4 bases short, with 16 bases between. CDR3 sequence: CASSFDSRGGNQPQHF. CDR3 nucleotides: TGTGCCAGCAGTTTTGATTCCAGGGGCGGAAATCAGCCCCAGCATTTT.

The sample holds many counts of this clonotype. CDR3 sequence: CASAGASGSYEQYF. The CDR3 nucleotides are TGTGCCAGCGCAGGGGCTAGCGGTTCCTACGAGCAGTACTTC. The chain has TRBV6-2 or TRBV6-3 and TRBJ2-7, with a possible D match to TRBD2 (7 bases). The CDR3 is 14 amino acids. Germline V lookup: CDR1 MNHEY, CDR2 SVGEGT. V gave up 8 bases and J gave up 1 base, with 15 bases separating them.

The sample holds a few counts of this clonotype. The conserved closing phenylalanine or tryptophan is absent in this CDR3, likely reflecting a read error. The chain is built from TRBV28 and TRBJ2-7, with D uncertain. Germline V gives CDR1 MDHEN, CDR2 SYDVKM. The CDR3 loop spans 14 amino acids. Trimming took 5 bases from V and 2 from J, leaving 13 bases between them. CDR3 nucleotide sequence: TGTGCCAGCAGTCCCCCCCGGGCCCCCTACGAGCAGTACCTC. Translating gives CASSPPRAPYEQYL.

This clonotype was recorded a few times. The genes are TRBV12-5 and TRBJ2-2; the match to TRBD1 covers 8 bases. From germline, CDR1 is LGHNT and CDR2 FRNRAP. This CDR3 comprises 13 residues. V shed 9 bases and J 5 bases; nucleotides not matched to a gene: 5. This chain's CDR3 is CASRQGWTGELFF. CDR3 nucleotide sequence: TGTGCTAGCCGACAGGGGTGGACCGGGGAGCTGTTTTTT.

This clonotype was detected many times. The J gene is TRBJ2-5, the V gene TRBV7-9, with D perhaps TRBD2 (5 bases). Germline V gene lookup returns CDR1 SEHNR and CDR2 FQNEAQ (reference sequence). This CDR3 is built from 15 residues. V was pared by 5 bases and J by 5 bases, with 18 bases between. In DNA form, the CDR3 reads TGTGCCAGCAGCGACCGAGGACTCGATCAGGAGACCCAGTACTTC. This codes for CASSDRGLDQETQYF.